The subject of this entry is one T cell receptor (beta chain). This sample is drawn from a study of T cell changes during pregnancy in multiple sclerosis. This table comes from immunoSEQ multiplex PCR, and its TCRdb copy is limited to in-frame clones, with some not included. The table lists roughly 59,000 clones, under 95% of them singletons, with less than 1.5% in the top ten. The origin of this receptor is a female donor in good health, enrolled as a control in a pregnancy study. The sequences come from peripheral blood, collected in the third trimester of pregnancy.

CDR3 residues: CASSLGLSNTGELFF. The CDR3 region has the DNA TGCGCCAGCAGCTTGGGGCTTTCGAACACCGGGGAGCTGTTTTTT. The chain uses TRBV5-1 and TRBJ2-2, with no clear D. The CDR3 runs 15 residues. The V and J ends lost 0 bases and 0 bases respectively, with 6 bases between them. Germline V gives CDR1 SGHRS, CDR2 YFSETQ.